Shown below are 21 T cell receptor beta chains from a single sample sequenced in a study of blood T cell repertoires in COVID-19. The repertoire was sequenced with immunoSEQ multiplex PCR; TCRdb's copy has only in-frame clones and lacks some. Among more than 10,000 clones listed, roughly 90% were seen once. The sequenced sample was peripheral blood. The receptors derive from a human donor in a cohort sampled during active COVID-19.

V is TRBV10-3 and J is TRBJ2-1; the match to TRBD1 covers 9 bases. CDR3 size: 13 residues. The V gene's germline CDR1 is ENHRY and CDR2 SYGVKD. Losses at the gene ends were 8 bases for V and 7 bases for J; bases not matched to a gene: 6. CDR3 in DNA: TGTGCCATCTCCACAGGGGGCCTTAATGAGCAGTTCTTC. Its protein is CAISTGGLNEQFF.

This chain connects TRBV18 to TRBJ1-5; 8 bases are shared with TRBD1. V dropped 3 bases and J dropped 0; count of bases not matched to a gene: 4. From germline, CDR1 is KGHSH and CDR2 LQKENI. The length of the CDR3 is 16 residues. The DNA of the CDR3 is TGTGCCAGCTCACCGCAGGGGGCAGGTAGCAATCAGCCCCAGCATTTT. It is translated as CASSPQGAGSNQPQHF.

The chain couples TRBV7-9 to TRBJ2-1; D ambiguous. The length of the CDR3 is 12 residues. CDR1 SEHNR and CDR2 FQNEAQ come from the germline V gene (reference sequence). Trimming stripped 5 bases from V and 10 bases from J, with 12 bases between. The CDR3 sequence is CASSHAGLEQFF. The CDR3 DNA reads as TGTGCCAGCAGCCACGCAGGCCTCGAGCAGTTCTTC.

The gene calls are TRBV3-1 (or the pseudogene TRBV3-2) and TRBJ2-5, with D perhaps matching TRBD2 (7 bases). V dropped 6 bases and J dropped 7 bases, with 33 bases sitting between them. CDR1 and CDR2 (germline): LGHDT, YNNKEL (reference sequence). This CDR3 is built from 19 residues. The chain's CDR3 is CASRRAQGDSAGAAGTQYF. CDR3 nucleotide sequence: TGTGCCAGCAGGAGAGCACAGGGTGACTCGGCGGGGGCTGCTGGGACCCAGTACTTC.

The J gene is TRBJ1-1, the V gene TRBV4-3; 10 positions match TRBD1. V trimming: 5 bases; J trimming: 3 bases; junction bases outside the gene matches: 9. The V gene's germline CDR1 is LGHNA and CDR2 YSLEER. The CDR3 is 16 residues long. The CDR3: CASSDGTGEVDTEAFF. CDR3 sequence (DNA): TGCGCCAGCAGCGACGGGACAGGGGAAGTTGACACTGAAGCTTTCTTT.

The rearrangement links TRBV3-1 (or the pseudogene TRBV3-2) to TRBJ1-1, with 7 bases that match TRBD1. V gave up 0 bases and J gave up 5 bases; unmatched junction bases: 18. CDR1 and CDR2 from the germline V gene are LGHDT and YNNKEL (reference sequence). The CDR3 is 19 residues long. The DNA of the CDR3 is TGTGCCAGCAGCCAAGATCTGGTTGACAGGGTATTATCCTGGACTGAAGCTTTCTTT. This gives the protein CASSQDLVDRVLSWTEAFF.

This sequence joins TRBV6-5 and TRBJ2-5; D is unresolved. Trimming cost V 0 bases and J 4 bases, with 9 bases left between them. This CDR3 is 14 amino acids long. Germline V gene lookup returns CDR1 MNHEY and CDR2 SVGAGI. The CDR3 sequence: CASSYSSGIETQYF. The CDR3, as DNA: TGTGCCAGCAGTTACTCTTCAGGCATAGAGACCCAGTACTTC.

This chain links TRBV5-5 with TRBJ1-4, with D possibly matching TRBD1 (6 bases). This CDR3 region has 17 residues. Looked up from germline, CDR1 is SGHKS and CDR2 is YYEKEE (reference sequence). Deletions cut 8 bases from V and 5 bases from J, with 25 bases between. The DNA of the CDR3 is TGTGCCAGTAATTCAAGGGGCAGGGGCGCACAAAATGAAAAACTGTTTTTT. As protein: CASNSRGRGAQNEKLFF.

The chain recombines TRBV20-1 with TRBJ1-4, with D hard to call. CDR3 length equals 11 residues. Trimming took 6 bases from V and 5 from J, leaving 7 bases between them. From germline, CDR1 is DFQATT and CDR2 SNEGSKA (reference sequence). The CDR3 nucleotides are TGCAGTGCCCTTCAGAATGAAAAACTGTTTTTT. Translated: CSALQNEKLFF.

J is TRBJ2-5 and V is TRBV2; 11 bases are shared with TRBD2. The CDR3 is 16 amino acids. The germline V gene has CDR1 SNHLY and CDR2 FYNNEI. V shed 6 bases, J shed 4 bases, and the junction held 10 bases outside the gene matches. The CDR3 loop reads CASRGSGGVRGETQYF. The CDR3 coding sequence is TGTGCCAGCAGGGGTAGCGGGGGGGTGAGAGGAGAGACCCAGTACTTC.

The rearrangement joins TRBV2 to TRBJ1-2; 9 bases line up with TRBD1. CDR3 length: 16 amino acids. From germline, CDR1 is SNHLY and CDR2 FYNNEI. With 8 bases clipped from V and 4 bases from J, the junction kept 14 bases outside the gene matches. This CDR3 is CASSITGGPRGYGYTF. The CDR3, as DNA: TGTGCCAGCTCTATAACAGGGGGCCCCAGGGGCTATGGCTACACCTTC. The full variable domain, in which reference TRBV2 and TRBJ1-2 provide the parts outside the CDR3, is EPEVTQTPSHQVTQMGQEVILRCVPISNHLYFYWYRQILGQKVEFLVSFYNNEISEKSEIFDDQFSVERPDGSNFTLKIRSTKLEDSAMYFCASSITGGPRGYGYTFGSGTRLTVV.

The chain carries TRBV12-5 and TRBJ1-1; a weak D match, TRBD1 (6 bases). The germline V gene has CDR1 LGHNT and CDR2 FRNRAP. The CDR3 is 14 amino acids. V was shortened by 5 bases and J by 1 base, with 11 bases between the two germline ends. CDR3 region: CASGMGAGNTEAFF. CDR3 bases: TGTGCTAGTGGTATGGGGGCAGGGAACACTGAAGCTTTCTTT. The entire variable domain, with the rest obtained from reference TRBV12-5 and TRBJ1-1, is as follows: DARVTQTPRHKVTEMGQEVTMRCQPILGHNTVFWYRQTMMQGLELLAYFRNRAPLDDSGMPKDRFSAEMPDATLATLKIQPSEPRDSAVYFCASGMGAGNTEAFFGQGTRLTVV.

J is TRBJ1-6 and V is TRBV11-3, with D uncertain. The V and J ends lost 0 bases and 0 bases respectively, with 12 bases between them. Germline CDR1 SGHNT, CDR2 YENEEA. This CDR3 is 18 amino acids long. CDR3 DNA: TGTGCCAGCAGCTTAGACCAATCGGGGAGCTCCTATAATTCACCCCTCCACTTT. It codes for CASSLDQSGSSYNSPLHF.

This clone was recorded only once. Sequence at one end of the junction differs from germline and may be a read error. The CDR3 DNA is TGTGCTAGCAGCTTATTCCCTGGCCAGGGGTCTAGCTCCTACAATGAGCAGTTCTTC. It yields the protein CASSLFPGQGSSSYNEQFF. The J gene is TRBJ2-1, the V gene TRBV7-7; maybe TRBD1 (6 bases). This CDR3 is 19 amino acids long. Germline V lookup: CDR1 SSHAT, CDR2 FNYEAQ (reference sequence).

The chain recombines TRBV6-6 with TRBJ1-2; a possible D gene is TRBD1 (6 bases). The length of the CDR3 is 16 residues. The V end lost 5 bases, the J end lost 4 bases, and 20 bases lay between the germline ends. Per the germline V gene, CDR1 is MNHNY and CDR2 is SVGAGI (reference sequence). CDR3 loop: CASSLPSGGGPYGYTF. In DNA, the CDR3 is TGTGCCAGCAGTCTCCCCTCGGGGGGGGGCCCCTATGGCTACACCTTC.

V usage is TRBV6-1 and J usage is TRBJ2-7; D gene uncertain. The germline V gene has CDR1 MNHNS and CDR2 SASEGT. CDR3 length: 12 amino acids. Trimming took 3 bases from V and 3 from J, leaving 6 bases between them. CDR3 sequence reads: CASSDTGYEQYF. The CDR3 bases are TGTGCCAGCAGTGACACTGGCTACGAGCAGTACTTC.

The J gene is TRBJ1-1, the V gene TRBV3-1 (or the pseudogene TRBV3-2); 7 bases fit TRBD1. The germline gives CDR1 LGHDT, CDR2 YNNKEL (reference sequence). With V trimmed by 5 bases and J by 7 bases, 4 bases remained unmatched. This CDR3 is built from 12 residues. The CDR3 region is CASSYGTVEAFF. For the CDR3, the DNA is TGTGCCAGCAGCTACGGGACAGTTGAAGCTTTCTTT.

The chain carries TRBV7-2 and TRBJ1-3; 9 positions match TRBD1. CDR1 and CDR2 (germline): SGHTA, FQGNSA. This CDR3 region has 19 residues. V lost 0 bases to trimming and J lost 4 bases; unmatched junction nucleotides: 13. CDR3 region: CASSLAGTGTGKIGNTIYF. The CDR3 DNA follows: TGTGCCAGCAGCTTAGCGGGGACTGGGACAGGGAAAATAGGAAACACCATATATTTT.

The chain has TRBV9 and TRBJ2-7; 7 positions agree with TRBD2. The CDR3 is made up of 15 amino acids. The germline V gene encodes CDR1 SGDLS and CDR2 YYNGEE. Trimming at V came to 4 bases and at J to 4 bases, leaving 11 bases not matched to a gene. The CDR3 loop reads CASSYQAGVTYEQYF. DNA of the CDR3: TGTGCCAGCAGCTACCAGGCGGGGGTCACGTACGAGCAGTACTTC.

CDR3 residues: CAGASAGVNTGELFF. CDR3 nucleotide sequence: TGTGCCGGCGCTTCGGCAGGGGTAAACACCGGGGAGCTGTTTTTT. The genes are TRBV7-2 and TRBJ2-2; tentative D call: TRBD1 (6 bases). V shed 11 bases and J shed 2 bases, with 18 bases lying between them. CDR1 and CDR2 from the germline V gene are SGHTA and FQGNSA. This CDR3 contains 15 residues.

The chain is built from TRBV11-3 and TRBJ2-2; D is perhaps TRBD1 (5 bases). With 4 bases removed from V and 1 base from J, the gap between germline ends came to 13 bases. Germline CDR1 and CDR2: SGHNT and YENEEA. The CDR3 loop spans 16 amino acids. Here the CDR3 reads CASSSVLRGNTGELFF. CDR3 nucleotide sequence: TGTGCCAGCAGCTCCGTACTTAGGGGGAACACCGGGGAGCTGTTTTTT.